This T cell receptor (beta chain) comes out of a study of cytomegalovirus exposure and HLA in healthy donors. PCR involved 60 Vbeta and 13 Jbeta primers. Sequenced by immunoSEQ multiplex PCR; TCRdb stores in-frame clones only, minus some. The data contain fewer than 85,000 clones, 78% of them seen just once; the ten biggest clones take up 5.5% to 6%. Whole-study findings and limits: Most TCR beta V segments were productive about 87% or about 30% of the time in an earlier analysis.

In the case of this clone: What it binds is not known.

The length of the CDR3 is 14 residues. Looked up from germline, CDR1 is LGHNA and CDR2 is YNFKEQ. Deletions cut 1 base from V and 2 bases from J, with 8 bases between. The TCR sequence derives from a young man in good health and CMV-seropositive. The material sequenced was PBMCs. The chain employs TRBV4-2 and TRBJ2-5, with D possibly being TRBD1 (5 bases). The CDR3 loop reads CASSQGTKQETQYF. DNA of the CDR3: TGTGCCAGCAGCCAAGGGACAAAACAAGAGACCCAGTACTTC.